These 24 T cell receptor beta chains share one sample of origin, sequenced in a study of molecular identifiers for immune sequencing clone quantification. TCRdb fed the PCR reads into MiXCR, producing one record per CDR3 protein. The sample includes 550,000 to 750,000 distinct CDR3 sequences, 15% to 20% of them seen just once. Input material: naive CD8+ T cells from blood, with Jurkat cell RNA spiked in. Documented subset: FACS-sorted CD8+CD4-CCR7+CD45RA+ naive T cells. Receptor source: a human donor in good health. Some libraries in this study had Jurkat cell RNA spiked in.

Note on this clonotype: This may arise from a read error, as a much more abundant clone is one base away. The chain employs TRBV4-3 and TRBJ2-1; 9 bases are a match to TRBD2. With 5 bases clipped from V and 7 bases from J, the junction kept 15 bases outside the gene matches. Germline-derived CDR1 and CDR2 are LGHNA and YSLEER. The CDR3 contains 17 residues. In nucleotides, the CDR3 is TGCGCCAGCAGCTATGGGCGGGGGGGGGCCCCGAGAAATGAGCAGTTCTTC. As protein: CASSYGRGGAPRNEQFF.

This clonotype was detected only a few times. The chain recombines TRBV7-9 with TRBJ2-2; D possibly corresponds to TRBD2 (6 bases). CDR1 and CDR2 (germline): SEHNR, FQNEAQ (reference sequence). CDR3 length equals 18 residues. V lost 7 bases to trimming and J lost 8 bases, with 29 bases between them. This chain's CDR3 is CASTSASQTEEEGGELFF. In DNA form, the CDR3 reads TGTGCCAGCACTTCGGCCTCTCAAACCGAGGAGGAGGGAGGGGAGCTGTTTTTT.

This clonotype has more than one count but fewer than ten. This sequence joins TRBV7-3 and TRBJ2-1, with 10 bases that match TRBD2. The CDR3 is 16 amino acids. The trim removed 2 bases at V and 9 bases at J, leaving 10 bases unmatched. CDR1 is SGHTA, CDR2 FQGTGA, per germline. CDR3 nucleotide sequence: TGTGCCAGCAGCTTATCAGGGCTAGCGGGAGAGGTTGAGCAGTTCTTC. As protein: CASSLSGLAGEVEQFF. The entire variable domain, with the rest obtained from reference TRBV7-3 and TRBJ2-1, is as follows: GAGVSQTPSNKVTEKGKYVELRCDPISGHTALYWYRQSLGQGPEFLIYFQGTGAADDSGLPNDRFFAVRPEGSVSTLKIQRTERGDSAVYLCASSLSGLAGEVEQFFGPGTRLTVL.

In this sample, this clonotype turned up once. J is TRBJ2-4 and V is TRBV30; 8 bases map to TRBD2. Germline V gene data show CDR1 as GTSNPN and CDR2 as SVGIG (reference sequence). The CDR3 has 13 residues. With V trimmed by 4 bases and J by 10 bases, 9 bases remained unmatched. The CDR3 here is CAWNSGLGTIQYF. CDR3 in DNA: TGTGCCTGGAATTCGGGACTAGGTACAATTCAGTACTTC.

There are many counts of this clonotype. The V gene is TRBV7-9, the J gene TRBJ2-7, with TRBD1 matching 9 bases. Per the germline V gene, CDR1 is SEHNR and CDR2 is FQNEAQ (reference sequence). This CDR3 spans 15 amino acids. The trim removed 4 bases at V and 4 bases at J, leaving 8 bases unmatched. The CDR3 reads CASSSTRQGVYEQYF. CDR3 DNA: TGTGCCAGCAGCTCCACCAGACAGGGGGTATACGAGCAGTACTTC.

Comments on this clonotype: This may arise from a read error, as a much more abundant clone is one base away. The rearrangement uses TRBV13 and TRBJ2-3; no definite D call. Germline values: CDR1 PRHDT, CDR2 FYEKMQ (reference sequence). This CDR3 contains 15 residues. V was cut by 1 base and J by 2 bases, with 10 bases left in between. The CDR3: CASSLAWEYTDTQYF. CDR3 bases: TGTGCCAGCAGCTTAGCGTGGGAATACACAGATACGCAGTATTTT.

A few counts support this clonotype. The chain links TRBV7-6 to TRBJ1-1; no clear D. The CDR3 runs to 16 residues. Trimming took off 0 bases at V and 3 bases at J, with 14 bases between the two ends. Germline V gene sequence: CDR1 SGHVS, CDR2 FNYEAQ. The CDR3: CASSLAPRVGDTEAFF. The CDR3 nucleotides are TGTGCCAGCAGCTTAGCCCCCCGGGTGGGTGACACTGAAGCTTTCTTT.

A remark on this clonotype: A much larger clone lies one base from this, so it may be a read error. The CDR3 carries no conserved terminal phenylalanine or tryptophan, so it likely arises from a read error. V and J are TRBV4-2 and TRBJ2-7, with a tentative D call TRBD2 (6 bases). The V gene's germline CDR1 is LGHNA and CDR2 YNFKEQ. This CDR3 region has 15 residues. V was trimmed by 0 bases and J by 3 bases, leaving 12 bases between them. CDR3 in DNA: TGTGCCAGCAGCCAAGAGTTGCGGGGCTTCTACGAGCAGTACTAC. Residues: CASSQELRGFYEQYY.

As regards this clonotype: A clone one base away is much larger, so this may be a read error. This chain uses TRBV6-5 with TRBJ1-1; D perhaps matches TRBD1 (5 bases). Looked up from germline, CDR1 is MNHEY and CDR2 is SVGAGI. There are 15 residues in the CDR3. V was shortened by 1 base and J by 0 bases, with 9 bases between the two germline ends. The CDR3 is CASSYLQDMNTEAFF. CDR3 sequence (DNA): TGTGCCAGCAGTTACTTACAGGACATGAACACTGAAGCTTTCTTT.

This clonotype was seen just once. The CDR3 is CASSYRAYKETQYF. The DNA of the CDR3 is TGTGCCAGCAGTTACAGGGCCTATAAGGAGACCCAGTACTTC. The chain links TRBV6-5 to TRBJ2-5, with D unresolved. Trimming left V 2 bases short and J 5 bases short, with 12 bases between. This CDR3 comprises 14 residues. Germline values: CDR1 MNHEY, CDR2 SVGAGI.

On this clonotype: One base away lies a much larger clone, so this may be a sequencing read error. V gene TRBV7-8 combines with J gene TRBJ1-1, with D unresolved. This CDR3 comprises 14 residues. Germline values: CDR1 SGHVS, CDR2 FQNEAQ. The CDR3 nucleotides read TGTGCCGGCAGCTTAGGTGGCCGGAACACTGAAGCTTTCTTT. It translates to CAGSLGGRNTEAFF.

With regard to this clonotype: A read error may be the cause here, since a much bigger clone is one base away. The chain has TRBV3-1 and TRBJ1-1; D gene ambiguous. CDR3 length equals 14 residues. The V and J ends lost 4 bases and 4 bases respectively, with 13 bases between them. Germline CDR1 is LGHDT and CDR2 is YNNKEL (reference sequence). CDR3 sequence reads: CASSRPGESTEAFF. CDR3 DNA sequence: TGTGCCAGCAGCCGCCCAGGAGAGAGCACTGAAGCTTTCTTT.

This clonotype has more than one count but fewer than ten. With a much larger clone just one base away, this may be a read error. The V call is TRBV11-2, the J call TRBJ2-3; D is unresolved. V lost 1 base and J 0 bases, leaving 11 bases between the germline ends. The germline V gene encodes CDR1 SGHAT and CDR2 FQNNGV. The CDR3 totals 16 residues. CDR3 nucleotides: TGTGCCAGCAGCTTAGGCAGCCAGACCAGCACAGATACGCAGTATTTT. This sequence encodes CASSLGSQTSTDTQYF. Looking up the rest from reference TRBV11-2 and TRBJ2-3 gives the full variable domain: EAGVAQSPRYKIIEKRQSVAFWCNPISGHATLYWYQQILGQGPKLLIQFQNNGVVDDSQLPKDRFSAERLKGVDSTLKIQPAKLEDSAVYLCASSLGSQTSTDTQYFGPGTRLTVL.

This clonotype appeared a few times. This chain uses TRBV27 with TRBJ2-5; no firm D call. The V end lost 0 bases, the J end lost 1 base, and 6 bases lay between the germline ends. CDR1 and CDR2 from the germline V gene are MNHEY and SMNVEV (reference sequence). The CDR3 runs 14 residues. In DNA form, the CDR3 reads TGTGCCAGCAGTTTATCTAACAGCCAAGAGACCCAGTACTTC. Residues: CASSLSNSQETQYF.

This clonotype was recorded a few times. V is TRBV28 and J is TRBJ2-5; tentative D call: TRBD1 (6 bases). The CDR3 has 11 amino acids. The V end was cut by 6 bases, the J end by 7 bases, with 9 bases between. Germline V gene sequence: CDR1 MDHEN, CDR2 SYDVKM. The CDR3 is CASSTDRTQYF. The CDR3 DNA reads TGTGCCAGCAGCACGGACAGGACCCAGTACTTC.

The chain combines TRBV4-1 with TRBJ2-7; D gene ambiguous. The CDR3 spans 14 residues. Trimming stripped 4 bases from V and 0 bases from J, with 10 bases between. The germline V gene has CDR1 MGHRA and CDR2 YSYEKL. The CDR3 region has the DNA TGCGCCAGCAGCCCCTTCCAGTTCTCCTACGAGCAGTACTTC. It yields the protein CASSPFQFSYEQYF.

Turning to this clonotype: A much larger clonotype is one base distant, so this may be a read error. The chain couples TRBV11-2 to TRBJ2-5, with D maybe TRBD2 (6 bases). There are 16 residues in the CDR3. CDR1 is SGHAT, CDR2 FQNNGV, per germline. The V end was cut by 1 base, the J end by 1 base, with 13 bases between. The CDR3 spells CASSLAVSGGQETQYF. The DNA for the CDR3 is TGTGCCAGCAGCTTAGCGGTTTCCGGGGGCCAAGAGACCCAGTACTTC.

The chain combines TRBV12-3 or TRBV12-4 with TRBJ2-1, with 8 bases matching TRBD2. The CDR3 is 15 residues long. The V and J ends lost 7 bases and 0 bases, in that order; junction bases with no gene match: 5. This CDR3 is CASIASGSSYNEQFF. As DNA, the CDR3 is TGTGCCAGCATTGCAAGCGGGAGCTCCTACAATGAGCAGTTCTTC.

This chain joins TRBV27 and TRBJ2-1; D is unclear. Germline loops: CDR1 MNHEY, CDR2 SMNVEV (reference sequence). The CDR3 extends over 13 amino acids. Trimming removed 6 bases at V and 6 bases at J, with 12 bases between. CDR3 residues: CASRESRSNEQFF. CDR3 nucleotide sequence: TGTGCCAGCAGGGAGAGCCGGAGCAATGAGCAGTTCTTC.

This clonotype was recorded many times. The V gene is TRBV11-2, the J gene TRBJ1-1, with 9 nucleotides matching TRBD1. The V gene's germline CDR1 is SGHAT and CDR2 FQNNGV. V dropped 4 bases and J dropped 3; count of bases not matched to a gene: 6. CDR3 length: 15 residues. The CDR3 here is CASSSGTGFDTEAFF. The DNA for the CDR3 is TGTGCCAGCAGCTCCGGGACAGGGTTCGACACTGAAGCTTTCTTT. Full variable domain (outside the CDR3, taken from reference TRBV11-2 and TRBJ1-1): EAGVAQSPRYKIIEKRQSVAFWCNPISGHATLYWYQQILGQGPKLLIQFQNNGVVDDSQLPKDRFSAERLKGVDSTLKIQPAKLEDSAVYLCASSSGTGFDTEAFFGQGTRLTVV.

As to this clonotype: Just one base apart from a much larger clone, this may be a read error. The rearrangement links TRBV4-3 to TRBJ2-2; TRBD2 matches at 8 bases. CDR1 is LGHNA, CDR2 YSLEER, per germline. The CDR3 extends over 19 amino acids. CDR3 protein: CASSQEFPLGSGRAGEQFF. The CDR3 DNA sequence: TGCGCCAGCAGCCAAGAGTTCCCCCTGGGGAGCGGGAGAGCCGGGGAGCAGTTTTTT.

On this clonotype: One junction end disagrees with the germline gene, perhaps due to a read error. The rearrangement links TRBV28 to TRBJ2-1; D is unclear. CDR1 and CDR2 (germline): MDHEN, SYDVKM. This CDR3 spans 11 amino acids. This CDR3 is CTSSYNNEQFF. CDR3 DNA: TGTACCAGCAGCTATAACAATGAGCAGTTCTTC.

This clonotype has a count of ten or more. The chain carries TRBV10-2 and TRBJ2-3; 14 bases line up with TRBD2. Germline V gene lookup returns CDR1 WSHSY and CDR2 SAAADI. The CDR3 runs 17 residues. V lost 8 bases to trimming and J lost 2 bases; unmatched junction nucleotides: 9. The CDR3 sequence: CASGTSGSVFFTDTQYF. The CDR3 DNA reads as TGCGCCAGCGGGACTAGCGGGAGTGTTTTCTTCACAGATACGCAGTATTTT.

This clonotype was observed many times. The rearrangement joins TRBV29-1 to TRBJ2-2; the D gene is possibly TRBD1 (6 bases). Germline V gene lookup returns CDR1 SQVTM and CDR2 ANQGSEA. CDR3 size: 14 residues. The V end lost 8 bases, the J end lost 3 bases, and 16 bases lay between the germline ends. The CDR3 region is CSKVGDTYTGELFF. The CDR3 region has the DNA TGCAGCAAAGTCGGGGACACTTACACCGGGGAGCTGTTTTTT.